The 22 T cell receptor beta chains listed next were all sequenced from one sample in a study of vaccination and CD4 T cells after COVID-19. No antigen has been assigned to these receptors. The Oncomine TCR Beta short-read assay sequenced DNA from cultured CD4+ T cells. TCRdb re-derived calls from the PCR reads in MiXCR, one entry per CDR3 protein. This table has over 10,000 distinct CDR3 sequences, 41% appearing once. Treatment: approximately nine-day PBMC culture with coronavirus spike peptide pools or control peptides (ViraFEST assay). Sample: CD4+ T cells from blood, cultured in vitro, taken after SARS-CoV-2 vaccination. Receptors originate from a human donor who had recovered from COVID-19.

The rearrangement joins TRBV2 to TRBJ2-5; 14 bases align to TRBD2. This CDR3 region has 17 residues. The V gene end was trimmed by 2 bases and the J gene end by 4 bases; junction bases not matched to a gene: 6. Per germline, CDR1 SNHLY and CDR2 FYNNEI. For the CDR3, the DNA is TGTGCCAGCAGTGAACCCCGGACTAGCGGGGGGTCAGAGACCCAGTACTTC. This codes for CASSEPRTSGGSETQYF.

The chain uses TRBV5-1 and TRBJ2-5, with D perhaps being TRBD1 or TRBD2 (5 bases each). This CDR3 comprises 18 residues. V was clipped by 4 bases and J by 4 bases, with 26 bases between them. Per germline, CDR1 SGHRS and CDR2 YFSETQ. The CDR3 reads CASSPTGLEGILLETQYF. CDR3 DNA sequence: TGCGCCAGCAGCCCCACGGGTTTAGAGGGGATTTTACTAGAGACCCAGTACTTC. The full variable domain, rest sourced from reference TRBV5-1 and TRBJ2-5, is KAGVTQTPRYLIKTRGQQVTLSCSPISGHRSVSWYQQTPGQGLQFLFEYFSETQRNKGNFPGRFSGRQFSNSRSEMNVSTLELGDSALYLCASSPTGLEGILLETQYFGPGTRLLVL.

The rearrangement links TRBV6-5 to TRBJ1-1, with a tentative D call TRBD1 (5 bases). The germline CDR1 and CDR2 sequences are MNHEY and SVGAGI. This CDR3 has 16 amino acids. V lost 2 bases to trimming and J lost 3 bases, with 16 bases between them. CDR3 residues: CASSYRSRTSDTEAFF. The DNA of the CDR3 is TGTGCCAGCAGTTACCGGTCGAGGACATCCGACACTGAAGCTTTCTTT.

This clonotype was seen more than once but under ten times. The chain links TRBV7-2 to TRBJ2-7, with 10 nucleotides matching TRBD2. The CDR3 contains 15 residues. V dropped 4 bases and J dropped 5; count of bases not matched to a gene: 8. The germline gives CDR1 SGHTA, CDR2 FQGNSA. CDR3 DNA: TGTGCCAGCAGCTGGAGAGGCCTAGCGGGAGACGAGCAGTACTTC. Translation gives CASSWRGLAGDEQYF.

The chain links TRBV7-2 to TRBJ1-2; no clear D gene. The CDR3 length is 14 residues. Germline-derived CDR1 and CDR2 are SGHTA and FQGNSA. V lost 3 bases to trimming and J lost 8 bases, with 16 bases between them. The chain's CDR3 is CASSFSEEGGGYTF. The DNA of the CDR3 is TGTGCCAGCAGCTTTAGTGAAGAGGGAGGAGGCTACACCTTC.

This clonotype occurred a few times. This chain connects TRBV7-2 to TRBJ2-3, with D tentatively TRBD1 (5 bases). V lost 5 bases to trimming and J lost 4 bases, with 10 bases between them. The germline V gene has CDR1 SGHTA and CDR2 FQGNSA. The CDR3 covers 13 residues. The CDR3 DNA follows: TGTGCCAGCAGCCAGCAGGGTTCAGATACGCAGTATTTT. It specifies CASSQQGSDTQYF.

This sequence joins TRBV12-3 or TRBV12-4 and TRBJ1-2; 7 bases are shared with TRBD1. The CDR3 contains 14 residues. With V trimmed by 5 bases and J by 2 bases, 5 bases remained unmatched. CDR3 bases: TGTGCCAGCAGTCCCCAGACAGGGAACTATGGCTACACCTTC. This codes for CASSPQTGNYGYTF.

The V and J genes are TRBV20-1 and TRBJ1-5; D is possibly TRBD1 (5 bases). The CDR3 contains 17 residues. CDR1 DFQATT and CDR2 SNEGSKA come from the germline V gene (reference sequence). The V gene lost 5 bases and the J gene lost 7 bases, with 27 bases spanning the gap. The CDR3 DNA is TGCAGTGCTCGGGGGACGCGAGGAGGTCCGAAGGGACAGCCCCAGCATTTT. Its translation: CSARGTRGGPKGQPQHF.

The rearrangement uses TRBV7-9 and TRBJ2-3, with 8 nucleotides matching TRBD2. The length of the CDR3 is 14 residues. Germline V gives CDR1 SEHNR, CDR2 FQNEAQ (reference sequence). V dropped 1 base and J dropped 6; count of bases not matched to a gene: 3. CDR3 residues: CASSLESGSDTQYF. CDR3 sequence (DNA): TGTGCCAGCAGCTTAGAGAGCGGGAGTGATACGCAGTATTTT.

A few counts support this clonotype. The chain uses TRBV27 and TRBJ1-6, with 8 bases aligning to TRBD1. This CDR3 has 14 residues. The V gene's germline CDR1 is MNHEY and CDR2 SMNVEV (reference sequence). J lost 7 bases, V lost 6 bases, and 5 bases had no gene match. The CDR3 DNA reads TGTGCCAGCAGGCCTAGACAGGGGAATTCACCCCTCCACTTT. Protein: CASRPRQGNSPLHF.

This rearrangement joins TRBV15 to TRBJ1-1; 9 bases align to TRBD1. The CDR3 consists of 14 residues. V trimming: 6 bases; J trimming: 4 bases; junction bases outside the gene matches: 6. Germline values: CDR1 LNHNV, CDR2 YYDKDF (reference sequence). CDR3 in amino acids: CATRGDRVGTEAFF. The CDR3 bases are TGTGCCACCAGGGGGGACAGGGTGGGCACTGAAGCTTTCTTT.

A few counts support this clonotype. The chain has TRBV20-1 and TRBJ2-2; D is perhaps TRBD1 (6 bases). CDR3 size: 13 residues. V was clipped by 5 bases and J by 4 bases, with 11 bases between them. The V gene's germline CDR1 is DFQATT and CDR2 SNEGSKA (reference sequence). The CDR3 bases are TGCAGTGCTCTACAGGGTTCCACCGGGGAGCTGTTTTTT. Encoded protein: CSALQGSTGELFF.

V and J are TRBV30 and TRBJ2-6; D perhaps matches TRBD1 (6 bases). The CDR3 is 14 residues long. Looked up from germline, CDR1 is GTSNPN and CDR2 is SVGIG (reference sequence). V was pared by 3 bases and J by 2 bases, with 8 bases between. The DNA of the CDR3 is TGTGCCTGGAGGGGGGCGCCTGGGGCCAACGTCCTGACTTTC. Translated, it gives CAWRGAPGANVLTF.

The gene calls are TRBV11-3 and TRBJ2-3; no firm D call. This CDR3 has 12 amino acids. Germline-derived CDR1 and CDR2 are SGHNT and YENEEA. The V end lost 3 bases, the J end lost 3 bases, and 4 bases lay between the germline ends. The CDR3 DNA sequence: TGTGCCAGCAGCTTGGGAACAGATACGCAGTATTTT. This translates into CASSLGTDTQYF.

This sequence joins TRBV6-1 and TRBJ2-2; no reliable D call. This CDR3 contains 13 residues. Trimming removed 8 bases from V and 0 bases from J, with 7 bases in between. The germline gives CDR1 MNHNS, CDR2 SASEGT. Here the CDR3 DNA reads TGTGCCAGCCGTACAGCGAACACCGGGGAGCTGTTTTTT. Translation: CASRTANTGELFF.

The rearrangement links TRBV12-3 or TRBV12-4 to TRBJ1-6, with a weak D call TRBD1 (5 bases). CDR3 length: 14 residues. V was pared by 8 bases and J by 7 bases, with 15 bases between. The CDR3 spells CASRVAGRNSPLHF. The CDR3 nucleotides read TGTGCCAGCCGTGTCGCGGGGCGCAATTCACCCCTCCACTTT.

The chain joins TRBV6-2 or TRBV6-3 to TRBJ2-1; 8 bases agree with TRBD2. CDR1 is MNHEY, CDR2 SVGEGT, per germline. With V trimmed by 7 bases and J by 3 bases, 8 bases remained unmatched. The CDR3 loop spans 15 amino acids. The CDR3 nucleotides read TGTGCCAGCAAAACGGGAGGGCACGGCTACAATGAGCAGTTCTTC. It encodes CASKTGGHGYNEQFF.

This clonotype has more than one count but fewer than ten. CDR3 loop: CASQAAKNIQYF. The CDR3 bases are TGTGCCAGCCAGGCAGCCAAAAACATTCAGTACTTC. The rearrangement joins TRBV6-1 to TRBJ2-4; D is unclear. The V and J ends lost 8 bases and 0 bases respectively, with 5 bases between them. This CDR3 contains 12 residues. Germline lookup yields CDR1 MNHNS and CDR2 SASEGT.

Written as DNA, the CDR3 is TGTGCCAGCAGCTTAGTGTATGACAATGAGCAGTTCTTC. Amino acids: CASSLVYDNEQFF. The chain links TRBV7-2 to TRBJ2-1; no reliable D call. The CDR3 length is 13 residues. V was trimmed by 1 base and J by 5 bases, leaving 6 bases between them. CDR1 is SGHTA and CDR2 is FQGNSA in the germline V gene.

In this sample, this clonotype turned up a few times. The V gene is TRBV18, the J gene TRBJ1-1; maybe TRBD1 (5 bases). CDR1 and CDR2 from the germline V gene are KGHSH and LQKENI. CDR3 length: 12 residues. Trimming shortened V by 6 bases and J by 9 bases, and 14 bases separated the two germline ends. This CDR3 is CASSPGTGQAFF. For the CDR3, the DNA is TGTGCCAGCTCTCCAGGGACCGGGCAAGCTTTCTTT.

This clonotype was seen a few times. The rearrangement joins TRBV2 to TRBJ2-5; D perhaps matches TRBD2 (6 bases). Trimming pared 2 bases from V and 2 bases from J, leaving 6 bases between. Germline values: CDR1 SNHLY, CDR2 FYNNEI. The CDR3 consists of 13 residues. As DNA, the CDR3 is TGTGCCAGCAGTGAACTAGCGCAAGAGACCCAGTACTTC. Its protein product is CASSELAQETQYF.

The gene calls are TRBV20-1 and TRBJ1-3; D is uncertain. V was pared by 8 bases and J by 0 bases, with 11 bases between. CDR3 length: 13 amino acids. The V gene's germline CDR1 is DFQATT and CDR2 SNEGSKA (reference sequence). The DNA for the CDR3 is TGCAGTTCCTACAGTTTCTCTGGAAACACCATATATTTT. Translation gives CSSYSFSGNTIYF.